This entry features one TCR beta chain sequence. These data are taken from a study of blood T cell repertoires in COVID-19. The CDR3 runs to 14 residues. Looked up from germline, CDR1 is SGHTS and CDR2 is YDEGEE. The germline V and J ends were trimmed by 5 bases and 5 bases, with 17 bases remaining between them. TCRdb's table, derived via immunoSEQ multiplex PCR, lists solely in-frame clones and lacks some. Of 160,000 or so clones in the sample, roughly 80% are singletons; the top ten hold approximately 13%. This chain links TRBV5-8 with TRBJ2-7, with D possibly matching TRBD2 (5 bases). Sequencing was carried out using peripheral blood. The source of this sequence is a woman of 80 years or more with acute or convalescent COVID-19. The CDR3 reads CASSKGVEGDEQYF. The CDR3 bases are TGTGCCAGCAGTAAAGGAGTAGAGGGAGACGAGCAGTACTTC.